This passage covers 5 T cell receptor beta chains from one sample sequenced in a study of chemoradiotherapy in HPV16-positive cancers. The protocol was immunoSEQ multiplex PCR, while the TCRdb copy is restricted to in-frame clones and leaves out a portion. The data hold fewer than 3,000 clones, with around 90% observed a single time. The sample was tumor tissue, taken from a patient who underwent chemoradiotherapy. The receptors originated from a human donor with HPV-associated anogenital cancer.

This sequence joins TRBV7-9 and TRBJ1-3; maybe TRBD1 (5 bases). CDR1 and CDR2 from the germline V gene are SEHNR and FQNEAQ (reference sequence). The CDR3 is 16 residues long. The ends were cut back, 1 base at V and 0 bases at J, with 10 bases in the middle. Here the CDR3 DNA reads TGTGCCAGCAGCTTAGGAGGGGAGAGCTCTGGAAACACCATATATTTT. Translation gives CASSLGGESSGNTIYF.

The chain uses TRBV2 and TRBJ1-6; the D gene is possibly TRBD1 (6 bases). CDR3 length: 15 amino acids. Germline-derived CDR1 and CDR2 are SNHLY and FYNNEI. Trimming took 3 bases from V and 7 from J, leaving 13 bases between them. The CDR3 DNA reads TGTGCCAGCAGTGAGAACAGGGTGGAAAATTCACCCCTCCACTTT. It codes for CASSENRVENSPLHF.

This clone has just a few counts. CDR3 in DNA: TGTGCCAGCAGCAAGCGGGACAGGGAGGCTGAAGCTTTCTTT. This gives the protein CASSKRDREAEAFF. The chain couples TRBV21-1 to TRBJ1-1; the D call of TRBD1 is as the table states it, not checked on the DNA. TRBV21-1 is a documented pseudogene. This CDR3 region has 14 residues.

This chain connects TRBV30 to TRBJ2-3, with 15 bases lining up with TRBD2. CDR1 and CDR2 from the germline V gene are GTSNPN and SVGIG (reference sequence). The CDR3 totals 19 residues. The ends lost 4 bases at V and 4 bases at J; junction bases unmatched: 15. The CDR3 DNA follows: TGTGCCTGGAACCGCGGACTAGCGGGAGGGCTGGTGAGGTCAGATACGCAGTATTTT. Its protein is CAWNRGLAGGLVRSDTQYF.

The chain combines TRBV5-4 with TRBJ2-7, with 8 nucleotides matching TRBD2. Per the germline V gene, CDR1 is SGHNT and CDR2 is YYREEE (reference sequence). CDR3 size: 14 residues. V was pared by 4 bases and J by 5 bases, with 8 bases of the junction left unmatched. CDR3 sequence reads: CASSPGLEGNEQYF. CDR3 coding DNA: TGTGCCAGCAGCCCGGGACTAGAGGGTAACGAGCAGTACTTC. Full variable domain (remainder filled in from reference TRBV5-4 and TRBJ2-7): ETGVTQSPTHLIKTRGQQVTLRCSSQSGHNTVSWYQQALGQGPQFIFQYYREEENGRGNFPPRFSGLQFPNYSSELNVNALELDDSALYLCASSPGLEGNEQYFGPGTRLTVT.